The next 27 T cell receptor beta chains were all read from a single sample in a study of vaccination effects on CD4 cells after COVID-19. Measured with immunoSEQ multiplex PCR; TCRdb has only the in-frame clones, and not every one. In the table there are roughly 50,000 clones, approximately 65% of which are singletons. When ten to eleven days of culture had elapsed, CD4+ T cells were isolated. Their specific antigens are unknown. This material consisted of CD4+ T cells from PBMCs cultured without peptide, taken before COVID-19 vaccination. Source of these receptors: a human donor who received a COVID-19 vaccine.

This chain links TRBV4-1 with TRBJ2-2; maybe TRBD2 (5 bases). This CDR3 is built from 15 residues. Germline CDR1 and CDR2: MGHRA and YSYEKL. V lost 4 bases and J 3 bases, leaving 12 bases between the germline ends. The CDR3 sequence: CASSPSPGYTGELFF. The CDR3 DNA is TGCGCCAGCAGCCCCTCCCCGGGGTACACCGGGGAGCTGTTTTTT.

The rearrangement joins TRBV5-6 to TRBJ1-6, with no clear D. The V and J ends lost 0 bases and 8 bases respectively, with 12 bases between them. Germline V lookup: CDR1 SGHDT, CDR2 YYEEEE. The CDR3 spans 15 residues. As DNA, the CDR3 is TGTGCCAGCAGCTTGGGCAGCATTACGTATTCACCCCTCCACTTT. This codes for CASSLGSITYSPLHF.

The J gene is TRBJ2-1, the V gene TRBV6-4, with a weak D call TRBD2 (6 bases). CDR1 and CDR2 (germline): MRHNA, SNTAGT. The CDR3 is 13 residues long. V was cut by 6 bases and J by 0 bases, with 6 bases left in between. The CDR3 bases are TGTGCCAGCAGCGGGAGCTCCTACAATGAGCAGTTCTTC. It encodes CASSGSSYNEQFF.

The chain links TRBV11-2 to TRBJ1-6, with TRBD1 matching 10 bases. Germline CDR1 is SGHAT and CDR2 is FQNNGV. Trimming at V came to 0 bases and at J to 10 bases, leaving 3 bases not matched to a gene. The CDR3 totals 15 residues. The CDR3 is CASSLDGTGASPLHF. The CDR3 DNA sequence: TGTGCCAGCAGCTTAGATGGGACAGGGGCATCACCCCTCCACTTT.

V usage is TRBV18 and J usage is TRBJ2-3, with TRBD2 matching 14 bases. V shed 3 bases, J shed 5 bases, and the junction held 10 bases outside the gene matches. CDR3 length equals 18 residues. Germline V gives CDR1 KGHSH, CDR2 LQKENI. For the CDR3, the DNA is TGTGCCAGCTCACCCCGCATGACTAGCGGGGGGGTAGGAGATACGCAGTATTTT. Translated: CASSPRMTSGGVGDTQYF.

The CDR3 sequence is CASRGPVNTEAFF. DNA of the CDR3: TGCGCCAGCAGGGGACCCGTGAACACTGAAGCTTTCTTT. The chain carries TRBV5-1 and TRBJ1-1, with D perhaps matching TRBD1 (5 bases). The CDR3 spans 13 residues. V was pared by 5 bases and J by 0 bases, with 8 bases between. From germline, CDR1 is SGHRS and CDR2 YFSETQ.

Here the CDR3 DNA reads TGCAGCGTCGGGGGGACTAGTTCAAGATCCGGGGAGCTGTTTTTT. Its protein product is CSVGGTSSRSGELFF. The chain carries TRBV29-1 and TRBJ2-2, with 8 nucleotides matching TRBD2. The V gene end was trimmed by 6 bases and the J gene end by 6 bases; junction bases not matched to a gene: 12. Germline V gene sequence: CDR1 SQVTM, CDR2 ANQGSEA. The CDR3 runs 15 residues.

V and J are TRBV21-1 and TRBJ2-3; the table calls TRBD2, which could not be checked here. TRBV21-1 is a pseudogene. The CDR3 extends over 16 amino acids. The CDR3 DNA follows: TGTGCCAGCAGCAAAGGGGGGGGGCTAGCGGATTCCCAGCAGTATTTT. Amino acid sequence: CASSKGGGLADSQQYF.

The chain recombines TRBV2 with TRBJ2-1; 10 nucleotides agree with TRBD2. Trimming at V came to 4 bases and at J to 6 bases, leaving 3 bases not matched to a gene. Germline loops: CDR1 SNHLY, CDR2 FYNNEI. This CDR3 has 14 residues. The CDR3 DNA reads TGTGCCAGCAGTGCTAGCGGGAGTGTCAATGAGCAGTTCTTC. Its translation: CASSASGSVNEQFF.

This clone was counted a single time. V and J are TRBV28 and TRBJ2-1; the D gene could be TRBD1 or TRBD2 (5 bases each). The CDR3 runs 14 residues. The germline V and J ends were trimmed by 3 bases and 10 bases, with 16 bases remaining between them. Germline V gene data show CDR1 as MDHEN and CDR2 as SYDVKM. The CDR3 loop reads CASSLGPPLWEQFF. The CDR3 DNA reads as TGTGCCAGCAGTTTGGGACCCCCCCTTTGGGAGCAGTTCTTC.

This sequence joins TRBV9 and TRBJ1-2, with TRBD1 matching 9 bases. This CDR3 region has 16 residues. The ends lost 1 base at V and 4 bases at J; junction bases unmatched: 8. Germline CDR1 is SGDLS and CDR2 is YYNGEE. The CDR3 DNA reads TGTGCCAGCAGCGTATTCTCGACAGGGGGGCTCTATGGCTACACCTTC. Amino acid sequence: CASSVFSTGGLYGYTF.

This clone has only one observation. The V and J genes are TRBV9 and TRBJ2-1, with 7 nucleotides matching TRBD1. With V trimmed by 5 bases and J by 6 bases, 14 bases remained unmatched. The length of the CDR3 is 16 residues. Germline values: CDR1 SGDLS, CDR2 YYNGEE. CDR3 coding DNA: TGTGCCAGCAGTGTTATACCGGGACAGACCTCCAATGAGCAGTTCTTC. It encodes CASSVIPGQTSNEQFF.

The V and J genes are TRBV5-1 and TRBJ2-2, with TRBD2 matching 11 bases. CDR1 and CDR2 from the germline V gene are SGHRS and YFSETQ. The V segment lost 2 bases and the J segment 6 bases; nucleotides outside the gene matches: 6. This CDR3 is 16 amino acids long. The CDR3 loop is CASSLASGRSAGELFF. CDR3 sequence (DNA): TGCGCCAGCAGCTTAGCTAGCGGGAGGTCGGCCGGGGAGCTGTTTTTT.

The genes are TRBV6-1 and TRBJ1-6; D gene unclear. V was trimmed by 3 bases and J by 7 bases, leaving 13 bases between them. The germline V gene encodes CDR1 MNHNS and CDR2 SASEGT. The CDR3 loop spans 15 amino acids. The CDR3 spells CASSDIERRNSPLHF. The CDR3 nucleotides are TGTGCCAGCAGTGACATAGAAAGGAGGAATTCACCCCTCCACTTT.

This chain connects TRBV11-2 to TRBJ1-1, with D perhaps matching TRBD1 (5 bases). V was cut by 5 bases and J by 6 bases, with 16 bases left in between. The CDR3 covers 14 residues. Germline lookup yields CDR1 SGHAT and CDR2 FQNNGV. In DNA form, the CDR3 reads TGTGCCAGCAGCCCTCAGGGATTCACCCCTGAAGCTTTCTTT. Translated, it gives CASSPQGFTPEAFF.

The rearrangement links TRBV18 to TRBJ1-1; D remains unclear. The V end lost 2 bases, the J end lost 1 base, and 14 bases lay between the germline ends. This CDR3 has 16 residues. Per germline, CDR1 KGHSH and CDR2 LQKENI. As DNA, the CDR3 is TGTGCCAGCTCACCAAACCAATGGACGGAGAACACTGAAGCTTTCTTT. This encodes CASSPNQWTENTEAFF.

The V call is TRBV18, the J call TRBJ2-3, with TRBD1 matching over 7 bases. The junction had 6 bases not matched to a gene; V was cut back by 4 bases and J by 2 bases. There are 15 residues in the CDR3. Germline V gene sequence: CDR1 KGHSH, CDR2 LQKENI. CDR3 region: CASSLRQGSTDTQYF. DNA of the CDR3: TGTGCCAGCTCACTACGACAGGGATCCACAGATACGCAGTATTTT.

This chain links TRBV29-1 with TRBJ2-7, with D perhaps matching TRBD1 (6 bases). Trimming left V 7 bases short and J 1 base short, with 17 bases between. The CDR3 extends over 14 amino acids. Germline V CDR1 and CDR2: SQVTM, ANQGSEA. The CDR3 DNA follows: TGCAGCGCCCATGGGGGCAGGGGATCCTACGAGCAGTACTTC. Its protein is CSAHGGRGSYEQYF.

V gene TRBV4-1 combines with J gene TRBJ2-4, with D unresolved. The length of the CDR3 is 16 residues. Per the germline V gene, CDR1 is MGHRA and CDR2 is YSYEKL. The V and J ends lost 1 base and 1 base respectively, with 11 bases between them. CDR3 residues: CASSQVFRAAKNIQYF. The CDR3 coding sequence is TGCGCCAGCAGCCAAGTTTTTAGGGCGGCCAAAAACATTCAGTACTTC.

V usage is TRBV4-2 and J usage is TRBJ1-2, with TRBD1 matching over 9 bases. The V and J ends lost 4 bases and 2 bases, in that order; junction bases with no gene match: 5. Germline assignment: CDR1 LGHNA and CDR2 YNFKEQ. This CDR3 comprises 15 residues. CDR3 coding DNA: TGTGCCAGCAGCCCGAGACAGGGGGAAAACTATGGCTACACCTTC. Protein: CASSPRQGENYGYTF.

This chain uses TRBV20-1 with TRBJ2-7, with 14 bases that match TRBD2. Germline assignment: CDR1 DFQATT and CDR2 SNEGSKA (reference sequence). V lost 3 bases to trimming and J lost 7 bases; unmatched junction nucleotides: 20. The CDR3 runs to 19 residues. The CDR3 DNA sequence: TGCAGTGCTAGTCCGCCGGGACAGGTGGGACTAGCGGGAGATTGGGAGCAGTACTTC. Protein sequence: CSASPPGQVGLAGDWEQYF.

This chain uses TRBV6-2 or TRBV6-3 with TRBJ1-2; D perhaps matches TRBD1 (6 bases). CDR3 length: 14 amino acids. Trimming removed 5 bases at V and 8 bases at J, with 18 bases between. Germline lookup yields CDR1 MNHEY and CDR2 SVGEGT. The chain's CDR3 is CASSRIQGSHGYTF. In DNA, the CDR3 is TGTGCCAGCAGTAGAATACAGGGAAGTCACGGCTACACCTTC.

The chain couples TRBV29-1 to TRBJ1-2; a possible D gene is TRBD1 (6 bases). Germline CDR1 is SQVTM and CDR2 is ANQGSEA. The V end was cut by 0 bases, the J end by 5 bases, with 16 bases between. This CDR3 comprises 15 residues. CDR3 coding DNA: TGCAGCGTTGAAGAATGGGGCAGGGGAGAATATGGCTACACCTTC. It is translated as CSVEEWGRGEYGYTF.

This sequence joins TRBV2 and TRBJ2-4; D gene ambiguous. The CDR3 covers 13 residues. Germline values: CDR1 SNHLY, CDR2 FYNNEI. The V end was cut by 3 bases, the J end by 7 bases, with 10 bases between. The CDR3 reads CASSDNNGNIQYF. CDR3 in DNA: TGTGCCAGCAGTGACAACAACGGCAACATTCAGTACTTC.

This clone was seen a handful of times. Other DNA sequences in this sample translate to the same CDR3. The CDR3 region is CAISGSSGVTYEQYF. CDR3 DNA: TGTGCCATCAGTGGGTCTAGCGGGGTAACCTACGAGCAGTACTTC. The chain links TRBV10-3 to TRBJ2-7, with TRBD2 matching over 9 bases. Losses at the gene ends were 4 bases for V and 2 bases for J; bases not matched to a gene: 6. This CDR3 spans 15 amino acids. The germline V gene has CDR1 ENHRY and CDR2 SYGVKD.

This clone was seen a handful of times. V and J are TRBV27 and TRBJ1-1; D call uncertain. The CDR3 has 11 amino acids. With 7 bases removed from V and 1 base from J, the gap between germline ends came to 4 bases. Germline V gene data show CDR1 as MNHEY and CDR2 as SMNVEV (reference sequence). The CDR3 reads CASKGNTEAFF. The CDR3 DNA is TGTGCCAGCAAGGGGAACACTGAAGCTTTCTTT.

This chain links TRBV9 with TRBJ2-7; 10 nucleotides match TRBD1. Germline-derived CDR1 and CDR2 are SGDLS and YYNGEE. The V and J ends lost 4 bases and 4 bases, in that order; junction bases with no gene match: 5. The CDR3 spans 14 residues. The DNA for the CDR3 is TGTGCCAGCAGCATCGGACAGGGGGATTACGAGCAGTACTTC. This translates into CASSIGQGDYEQYF.